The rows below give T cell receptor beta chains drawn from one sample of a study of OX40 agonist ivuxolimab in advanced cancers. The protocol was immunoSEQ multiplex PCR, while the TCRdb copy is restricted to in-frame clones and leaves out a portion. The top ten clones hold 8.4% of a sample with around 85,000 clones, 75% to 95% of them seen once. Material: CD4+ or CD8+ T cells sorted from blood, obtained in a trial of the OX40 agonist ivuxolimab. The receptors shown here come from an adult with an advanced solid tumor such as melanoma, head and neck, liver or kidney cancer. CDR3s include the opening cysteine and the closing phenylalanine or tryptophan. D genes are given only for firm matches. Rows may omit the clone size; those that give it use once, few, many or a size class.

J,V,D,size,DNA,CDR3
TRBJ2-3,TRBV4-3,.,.,TGCGCCAGCAGCCAAGATTTTGGGACTAGCACAGATACGCAGTATTTT,CASSQDFGTSTDTQYF
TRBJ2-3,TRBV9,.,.,TGTGCCAGCAGCGTAGGGGGAAGCACAGATACGCAGTATTTT,CASSVGGSTDTQYF
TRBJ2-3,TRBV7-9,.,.,TGTGCCAGCAGCTTAGCTCCCCATACGCAGTATTTT,CASSLAPHTQYF
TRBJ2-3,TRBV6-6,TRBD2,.,TGTGCCAGCAGTTACTTGGGGCTAGCGGGCACAGATACGCAGTATTTT,CASSYLGLAGTDTQYF
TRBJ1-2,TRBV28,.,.,TGTGCCAGCAGATCCTTCCAGGGTAATCGGAATGGCTACACCTTC,CASRSFQGNRNGYTF
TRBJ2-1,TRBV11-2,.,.,TGTGCCAGCAGTTTTGGGGGTGCCAGGCAGTTCTTC,CASSFGGARQFF
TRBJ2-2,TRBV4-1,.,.,TGCGCCAGCAGCCAAGACCCCAGGATTTCGCCCACCGGGGAGCTGTTTTTT,CASSQDPRISPTGELFF
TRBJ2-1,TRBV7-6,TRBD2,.,TGTGCCAGCAGCTTAGCTTTGACTAGCAGGGCCTACAATGAGCAGTTCTTC,CASSLALTSRAYNEQFF
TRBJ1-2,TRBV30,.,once,TGTGCCTGGCAGCAACGAATAAGTGGCTACACCTTC,CAWQQRISGYTF
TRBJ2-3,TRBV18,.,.,TGTGCCAGCTCACCCACGGGCTTATGGCAGTATTTT,CASSPTGLWQYF
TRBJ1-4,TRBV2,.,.,TGTGCCAGCAGTGATCCCGCCGAGACGACCACTAATGAAAAACTGTTTTTT,CASSDPAETTTNEKLFF
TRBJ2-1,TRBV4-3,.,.,TGCGCCAGCAGCCAAGTGGGCTCCTACAATGAGCAGTTCTTC,CASSQVGSYNEQFF
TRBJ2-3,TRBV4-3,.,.,TGCGCCAGCAGCCAAGTCTTCGGGGGCGCGACTTCAACTAGCACAGATACGCAGTATTTT,CASSQVFGGATSTSTDTQYF
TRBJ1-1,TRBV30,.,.,TGTGCCTGGGCGTCAGGGGTTAACACTGAAGCTTTCTTT,CAWASGVNTEAFF
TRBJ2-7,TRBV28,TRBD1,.,TGTGCCAGCAGTTTAAGTTTCATGGTGGACAGGCACTCCTACGAGCAGTACTTC,CASSLSFMVDRHSYEQYF
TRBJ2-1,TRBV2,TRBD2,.,TGTGCCAGCATCCATCCGGGAGGGTACAATGAGCAGTTCTTC,CASIHPGGYNEQFF
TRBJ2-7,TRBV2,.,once,TGTGCCGTCACGGCGAGGGGAAAACTCGAGCAGTACTTC,CAVTARGKLEQYF
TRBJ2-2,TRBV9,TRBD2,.,TGTGCCAGCAGCGCCGCCCTTGGGGCTAGCGGGGGGAACACCGGGGAGCTGTTTTTT,CASSAALGASGGNTGELFF
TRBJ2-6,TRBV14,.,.,TGTGCCAGCAGCCCCACCCCATTTGGGGCCAACGTCCTGACTTTC,CASSPTPFGANVLTF
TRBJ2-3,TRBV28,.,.,TGTGCCAGCAGTTTCCTTACCGGGACGGAAAGCACAGATACGCAGTATTTT,CASSFLTGTESTDTQYF
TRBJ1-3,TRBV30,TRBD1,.,TGTGCCTGGACCCCCAGAGGGGGCGCGGACACCATATATTTT,CAWTPRGGADTIYF
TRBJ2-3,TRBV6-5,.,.,TGTGCCAGCAGTTACTTAGGTGCCCCAGATACGCAGTATTTT,CASSYLGAPDTQYF
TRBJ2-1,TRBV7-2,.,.,TGTGCCAGCAGCCCAGGGGCGGGGTACTCCTACAATGAGCAGTTCTTC,CASSPGAGYSYNEQFF
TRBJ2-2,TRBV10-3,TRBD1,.,TGTGCCATCAGCACAGGGGCGGTCACCGGGGAGCTGTTTTTT,CAISTGAVTGELFF
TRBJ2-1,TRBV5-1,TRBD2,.,TGCGCCTCCAGGACTAGCGGGGCCTACAATGAGCAGTTCTTC,CASRTSGAYNEQFF
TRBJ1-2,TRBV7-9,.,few,TGTGCCAGCAGCCCCGATTCAAACTATGGCTACACCTTC,CASSPDSNYGYTF
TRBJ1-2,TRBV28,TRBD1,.,TGTGCCAGCAGTCACGAAGACAGGGGGCAAACAAACTATGGCTACACCTTC,CASSHEDRGQTNYGYTF
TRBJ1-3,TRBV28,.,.,TGTGCCAGCAGTCCTGGGAACACCATATATTTT,CASSPGNTIYF
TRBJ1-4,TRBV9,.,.,TGTGCCAGCAGCGTAGGTGCAGGGCTCCCTAATGAAAAACTGTTTTTT,CASSVGAGLPNEKLFF
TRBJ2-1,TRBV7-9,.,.,TGTGCCAGCAGCTTGATTAATGAGCAGTTCTTC,CASSLINEQFF
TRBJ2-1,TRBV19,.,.,TGTGCCAGTAGTATAGTGGGTCCAGCGGAGATCCCCTACAATGAGCAGTTCTTC,CASSIVGPAEIPYNEQFF
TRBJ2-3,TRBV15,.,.,TGTGCCACCAGCAGAGATGAGGGTCCGGATACGCAGTATTTT,CATSRDEGPDTQYF
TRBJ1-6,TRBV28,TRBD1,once,TGTGCCAGCAGTTTGACAGGGGACAATTCACCCCTCCACTTT,CASSLTGDNSPLHF